One sample yielded the 17 T cell receptor beta chains listed below, sequenced in a study of regulatory T cells in long-lasting Graves disease. Arm-PCR with iRepertoire HTBI primers amplified the CDR3 regions for these TCR beta libraries. TCRdb independently ran MiXCR on the multiplex PCR reads; one entry per CDR3 protein. This sample has 350,000 to 450,000 distinct CDR3 sequences, with about 15% found just once. The time point denotes: newly diagnosed GD, antithyroid drugs for less than 3 months. Extracted PBMC RNA gave rise to the TCR library. In addition, the sample was reused for a study of T cells in Graves' hyperthyroidism and ophthalmopathy.

The sequencing used peripheral blood mononuclear cells (PBMCs), collected at new diagnosis, from a patient treated with antithyroid drugs. The receptors originated from a woman aged 30 to 39 with Graves disease.

On this clonotype itself: A much larger clone differs from this one at a single base, so this may be a read error. The chain has TRBV28 and TRBJ1-2; no clear D gene. Germline CDR1 is MDHEN and CDR2 is SYDVKM. The CDR3 runs to 13 residues. V was cut by 6 bases and J by 7 bases, with 15 bases left in between. The CDR3 region is CASRLTPSCGYTF. The CDR3 DNA reads TGTGCCAGCAGGTTAACACCCTCCTGTGGCTACACCTTC.

The table lists this clonotype with many counts. V usage is TRBV20-1 and J usage is TRBJ2-5; 9 bases are shared with TRBD2. After removal of 6 bases from V and 4 bases from J, the junction contained 9 bases not matched to a gene. CDR1 is DFQATT and CDR2 is SNEGSKA in the germline V gene (reference sequence). The CDR3 contains 14 residues. CDR3 loop: CSATPLAGAETQYF. Written as DNA, the CDR3 is TGCAGTGCGACTCCATTAGCGGGAGCAGAGACCCAGTACTTC.

This clonotype was seen a few times. The chain couples TRBV7-3 to TRBJ2-1; TRBD2 might be the D (6 bases). The V end was cut by 5 bases, the J end by 10 bases, with 24 bases between. CDR1 and CDR2 from the germline V gene are SGHTA and FQGTGA. This CDR3 region has 16 residues. The CDR3 DNA reads TGTGCCAGCAGCCGTAGCGCGGGGCTAGCAGGAGAAGAGCAGTTCTTC. Amino acid sequence: CASSRSAGLAGEEQFF.

The V and J genes are TRBV12-3 or TRBV12-4 and TRBJ1-4, with 8 bases lining up with TRBD1. The junction had 7 bases not matched to a gene; V was cut back by 6 bases and J by 7 bases. The CDR3 sequence is 14 residues long. CDR3 amino acids: CASRSGGVGEKLFF. CDR3 DNA: TGTGCCAGCAGATCAGGGGGCGTCGGTGAAAAACTGTTTTTT.

This clonotype showed up just a few times. V gene TRBV30 combines with J gene TRBJ2-3, with TRBD2 matching 10 bases. The assigned J gene may be wrong: the sequence end matches TRBJ2-7 better. From germline, CDR1 is GTSNPN and CDR2 SVGIG (reference sequence). CDR3 size: 14 residues. The CDR3 coding sequence is TGTGCCTGGATAGGGACTAGCGACTCCTACGAGCAGTACTTC. Encoded protein: CAWIGTSDSYEQYF.

In this sample, this clonotype turned up many times. V usage is TRBV30 and J usage is TRBJ2-7; 8 nucleotides line up with TRBD1. The CDR3 is 15 amino acids. Unmatched junction bases numbered 9, after V lost 2 bases and J lost 3 bases. Germline V gene sequence: CDR1 GTSNPN, CDR2 SVGIG (reference sequence). The CDR3 region is CAWSHPGTGYYEQYF. The CDR3, as DNA: TGTGCCTGGAGTCACCCCGGGACAGGCTACTACGAGCAGTACTTC.

The J gene is TRBJ2-1, the V gene TRBV6-2 or TRBV6-3; possibly TRBD1 or TRBD2 for D (5 bases each). V lost 6 bases and J 6 bases, leaving 9 bases between the germline ends. Looked up from germline, CDR1 is MNHEY and CDR2 is SVGEGT. This CDR3 comprises 12 residues. CDR3 nucleotide sequence: TGTGCCAGCAGCGGGGCCTCCAATGAGCAGTTCTTC. Translated, it gives CASSGASNEQFF.

This clonotype was counted a few times. The gene calls are TRBV2 and TRBJ2-2; D is perhaps TRBD1 (6 bases). Germline CDR1 and CDR2: SNHLY and FYNNEI. The CDR3 is 13 amino acids. Trimming took 6 bases from V and 5 from J, leaving 10 bases between them. The CDR3 is CASSARGTGELFF. The CDR3 DNA is TGTGCCAGCAGCGCGAGGGGGACCGGGGAGCTGTTTTTT.

Many counts were recorded for this clonotype. This rearrangement joins TRBV20-1 to TRBJ2-3, with 7 bases identical to TRBD1. Germline values: CDR1 DFQATT, CDR2 SNEGSKA (reference sequence). After removal of 3 bases from V and 8 bases from J, the junction contained 5 bases not matched to a gene. The CDR3 loop spans 12 amino acids. For the CDR3, the DNA is TGCAGTGCTAGTTTCGAGGGGGCTACGCAGTATTTT. It is translated as CSASFEGATQYF.

The genes are TRBV4-2 and TRBJ2-5; D possibly corresponds to TRBD1 (6 bases). CDR1 LGHNA and CDR2 YNFKEQ come from the germline V gene. The CDR3 loop spans 12 amino acids. The V end lost 7 bases, the J end lost 5 bases, and 11 bases lay between the germline ends. CDR3 DNA: TGTGCCAGCAACCAGGGGACGGAGACCCAGTACTTC. It is translated as CASNQGTETQYF.

This clonotype was found a few times. The junction differs from germline at one of its ends, possibly a read error. The chain employs TRBV7-3 and TRBJ1-5, with 7 bases fitting TRBD1. Per germline, CDR1 SGHTA and CDR2 FQGTGA. The CDR3 sequence is 13 residues long. DNA of the CDR3: TGTGCCACCAGCACAGGGGTCAATCAGCCCCAGCATTTT. Translated, it gives CATSTGVNQPQHF.

In its sample, this clonotype was seen many times. The rearrangement joins TRBV30 to TRBJ2-1, with a weak D call TRBD2 (5 bases). V dropped 1 base and J dropped 0 bases, with 10 bases sitting between them. CDR3 length equals 15 residues. Germline V gene data show CDR1 as GTSNPN and CDR2 as SVGIG (reference sequence). The CDR3 coding sequence is TGTGCCTGGAGTGAGGACTCCAACTCCTACAATGAGCAGTTCTTC. Its translation is CAWSEDSNSYNEQFF. The full variable domain, completed using reference TRBV30 and TRBJ2-1, is SQTIHQWPATLVQPVGSPLSLECTVEGTSNPNLYWYRQAAGRGLQLLFYSVGIGQISSEVPQNLSASRPQDRQFILSSKKLLLSDSGFYLCAWSEDSNSYNEQFFGPGTRLTVL.

Details on this clonotype: This likely comes from a read error, as the CDR3 has no conserved phenylalanine or tryptophan at its end. The rearrangement joins TRBV9 to TRBJ2-5; tentative D call: TRBD2 (7 bases). V lost 4 bases, J lost 1 base, and 14 bases lay in between. This CDR3 has 15 amino acids. Germline V CDR1 and CDR2: SGDLS, YYNGEE. The CDR3 reads CASSPGGVIQETQYL. The CDR3 region has the DNA TGTGCCAGCAGCCCGGGGGGCGTAATCCAAGAGACCCAGTACCTC.

This clonotype was counted ten times or more. One end of the junction is discordant with germline, which a read error may explain. The chain recombines TRBV20-1 with TRBJ2-3, with D possibly TRBD2 on 5 matching bases. The CDR3 consists of 13 residues. CDR1 DFQATT and CDR2 SNEGSKA come from the germline V gene (reference sequence). CDR3 bases: TGCAGTACTAGAGCCCTCCCCACAGATACGCAGTATTTT. Translation gives CSTRALPTDTQYF.

Regarding this clonotype: A read error is possible here, since a much larger clone lies one base away. The chain links TRBV27 to TRBJ2-3, with 8 bases identical to TRBD1. Judging by the DNA end, TRBJ2-7 fits better; the J call may be wrong. The germline gives CDR1 MNHEY, CDR2 SMNVEV (reference sequence). CDR3 size: 16 residues. Here the CDR3 DNA reads TGTGCCAGTCGACCCCCTCAGGGGGCCCCGTGGGATGAGCAGTACTTC. This codes for CASRPPQGAPWDEQYF.

At least ten counts were recorded for this clonotype. The V and J genes are TRBV20-1 and TRBJ2-1; 11 bases map to TRBD2. This CDR3 is 18 amino acids long. V shed 6 bases and J 5 bases; nucleotides not matched to a gene: 18. Germline V CDR1 and CDR2: DFQATT, SNEGSKA (reference sequence). DNA of the CDR3: TGCAGTGCAAGGAGTACGGTGGCTAGCGGGAGGAGAGACAATGAGCAGTTCTTC. This codes for CSARSTVASGRRDNEQFF.

The chain links TRBV24-1 to TRBJ1-1; tentative D call: TRBD1 (6 bases). V lost 2 bases to trimming and J lost 8 bases, with 11 bases between them. Looked up from germline, CDR1 is KGHDR and CDR2 is SFDVKD. This CDR3 comprises 13 residues. CDR3 DNA sequence: TGTGCCACCAGTGATTCGGGGGGCAGGGAAGCTTTCTTT. It is translated as CATSDSGGREAFF.